A selection of T cell receptor beta chains follows, all from one sample in a study of cytomegalovirus exposure and HLA in healthy donors. Assay: immunoSEQ multiplex PCR; the TCRdb copy retains only in-frame clones and omits some. There are some 170,000 clones in the sample; roughly 65% occur only once, and around 4.6% lies in the top ten. Sequencing was performed on PBMCs. All receptors derive from a man in his late teens or twenties in good health and CMV-seropositive. CDR3s include the opening cysteine and the closing phenylalanine or tryptophan. A D gene is named only where the DNA matches it firmly. Clone size is given for some rows only: seen once, a few or many times, or a class if the clone is expanded.

-	TRBV7-9	TRBJ2-5	TRBD2	TGTGCCAGCAGCTCCATAGGGGAGGGTCGGGGTGAAGAGACCCAGTACTTC	CASSSIGEGRGEETQYF
-	TRBV13	TRBJ1-5	-	TGTGCCAGCAGCCCTGATAGGGCAGGGAGGAGCAATCAGCCCCAGCATTTT	CASSPDRAGRSNQPQHF
-	TRBV27	TRBJ2-2	-	TGTGCCAGCGCCAGTCGACCAGGGGCGAACACCGGGGAGCTGTTTTTT	CASASRPGANTGELFF
-	TRBV14	TRBJ2-1	-	TGTGCCAGCAGCGAAAATCTGTTGAGCTCCTACAATGAGCAGTTCTTC	CASSENLLSSYNEQFF
-	TRBV7-9	TRBJ2-5	-	TGTGCCAGCAGCTTTGAGGGTGTTCAAGAGACCCAGTACTTC	CASSFEGVQETQYF
-	TRBV2	TRBJ1-5	-	TGTGCCAGCAGGGGGGAGGGAAATCAGCCCCAGCATTTT	CASRGEGNQPQHF
-	TRBV9	TRBJ2-5	-	TGTGCCAGCAGCGTACGAGGGGGGGGGAACCAAGAGACCCAGTACTTC	CASSVRGGGNQETQYF
few	TRBV10-1	TRBJ1-4	-	TGCGCCAGCAGTGACGCTAATGAAAAACTGTTTTTT	CASSDANEKLFF
-	TRBV28	TRBJ2-4	TRBD2	TGTGCCAGCAGTGCCCTAGCGGGAGTGGACAAAAACATTCAGTACTTC	CASSALAGVDKNIQYF
few	TRBV5-4	TRBJ1-1	-	TGTGCCAGCAGCTTGGACGCAGGGGAAGCTTTCTTT	CASSLDAGEAFF
once	TRBV7-2	TRBJ2-2	-	TGTGCCAGCAGCCCCATAGGCGGGGAAACCGGGGAGCTGTTTTTT	CASSPIGGETGELFF
-	TRBV7-9	TRBJ1-1	TRBD1	TGTGCCAGCGTACAGGGGGGGAACACTGAAGCTTTCTTT	CASVQGGNTEAFF
-	TRBV30	TRBJ1-5	TRBD1	TGTGCCTGGAGGGGACAGGGGAGAATCGGTCAGCCCCAGCATTTT	CAWRGQGRIGQPQHF
-	TRBV6-1	TRBJ1-2	-	TGTGCCAGCAGTGAAAACACCGTCTACTATGGCTACACCTTC	CASSENTVYYGYTF
-	TRBV4-1	TRBJ2-3	-	TGCGCCAGCAGCCGAGAGTTCCGAGGAGGCCGTAGCACAGATACGCAGTATTTT	CASSREFRGGRSTDTQYF
-	TRBV5-1	TRBJ1-2	TRBD1	TGCGCCAGCAGCTCAGGGACAGCGACTAACTATGGCTACACCTTC	CASSSGTATNYGYTF
-	TRBV30	TRBJ2-1	-	TGTGCCTGGAGCCCCAACAGGGTTTACAATGAGCAGTTCTTC	CAWSPNRVYNEQFF
-	TRBV5-1	TRBJ2-5	TRBD2	TGCGCCAGCAGCGCAACTAGCGGGGCAGAGACCCAGTACTTC	CASSATSGAETQYF
-	TRBV7-9	TRBJ2-5	-	TGTGCCAGCAGCTCCCCCCCCCACAGGCCCCAAGAGACCCAGTACTTC	CASSSPPHRPQETQYF
-	TRBV5-1	TRBJ1-6	-	TGCGCCAGCAGCTTGGACAGTCCTTATTCACCCCTCCACTTT	CASSLDSPYSPLHF
few	TRBV6-1	TRBJ2-3	TRBD2	TGTGCCAGCAGTGAAGCGAAACTAGCGGGGGTGAGCACAGATACGCAGTATTTT	CASSEAKLAGVSTDTQYF
-	TRBV2	TRBJ1-1	-	TGTGCCAGCAGGGAGGACAGGAACACTGAAGCTTTCTTT	CASREDRNTEAFF
-	TRBV28	TRBJ1-5	-	TGTGCCAGCAGGATTTCCGGGGTCAGGATTCAGCCCCAGCATTTT	CASRISGVRIQPQHF
-	TRBV11-3	TRBJ2-2	-	TGTGCCAGCAGCCCCCACAACCGGGGGAACGCCGGGGAGCTGTTTTTT	CASSPHNRGNAGELFF
-	TRBV28	TRBJ1-2	-	TGTGCCAGCAGTTCCGCGGTTGGCAGGGGCATATATGGCTACACCTTC	CASSSAVGRGIYGYTF
few	TRBV5-1	TRBJ1-4	TRBD1	TGCGCCAGCAGCTCACAGGGGGCGGATGAAAAACTGTTTTTT	CASSSQGADEKLFF
-	TRBV27	TRBJ1-1	TRBD1	TGTGCCAGCAGTCGGACAGGGTACACTGAAGCTTTCTTT	CASSRTGYTEAFF
-	TRBV5-1	TRBJ2-5	-	TGCGCCAGCAGCTCGCCTAGTGTCTTCGGGGGAGAGACCGCACCAAGCCAAGAGACCCAGTACTTC	CASSSPSVFGGETAPSQETQYF
few	TRBV29-1	TRBJ2-3	TRBD2	TGCAGCGTTCCCTGGTTTGAGCGGGAACGCACAGATACGCAGTATTTT	CSVPWFERERTDTQYF
-	TRBV9	TRBJ1-6	TRBD1	TGTGCCAGCAGCGAGCCAGGGGGGCATAATTCACCCCTCCACTTT	CASSEPGGHNSPLHF
-	TRBV29-1	TRBJ2-5	TRBD2	TGCAGCGCCGGGGGGGACGGGAGGGAGACCCAGTACTTC	CSAGGDGRETQYF
few	TRBV28	TRBJ1-2	-	TGTGCCAGCAGACGGGTGGCTAACTATGGCTACACCTTC	CASRRVANYGYTF
-	TRBV30	TRBJ2-1	-	TGTGCCTGGAGTATGTGGAGCGGCTCCTACAATGAGCAGTTCTTC	CAWSMWSGSYNEQFF
once	TRBV5-4	TRBJ1-2	-	TGTGCCAGCAGCTTGGCCACAAACTATGGCTACACCTTC	CASSLATNYGYTF
-	TRBV6-1	TRBJ1-1	TRBD1	TGTGCCAGCAGTCCCCAGACAGGGTTAGCTGAAGCTTTCTTT	CASSPQTGLAEAFF
-	TRBV7-9	TRBJ1-1	-	TGTGCCAGCAGCCCCCTCGGGGGAGGGGGGAGAACGACTGAAGCTTTCTTT	CASSPLGGGGRTTEAFF
-	TRBV5-1	TRBJ1-1	-	TGCGCCAGCAGCTTTGGGCCGAACACTGAAGCTTTCTTT	CASSFGPNTEAFF
-	TRBV9	TRBJ1-2	-	TGTGCCAGCAGCGCGCCCACAGGGAACTATGGCTACACCTTC	CASSAPTGNYGYTF
once	TRBV11-2	TRBJ2-5	TRBD2	TGTGCCAGCAGCTTAGATGTACTAGCGGTTCAAGAGACCCAGTACTTC	CASSLDVLAVQETQYF
few	TRBV7-9	TRBJ1-5	TRBD1	TGTGCCAGCAGCCGGGGACAGACAAATCAGCCCCAGCATTTT	CASSRGQTNQPQHF
-	TRBV30	TRBJ1-1	TRBD1	TGTGCCTGGAGTAAGGGGGCTGTGAACACTGAAGCTTTCTTT	CAWSKGAVNTEAFF
-	TRBV13	TRBJ2-5	-	TGTGCCAGCAGCTACGGAGAGACCCAGTACTTC	CASSYGETQYF
few	TRBV10-1	TRBJ1-2	-	TGCGCCAGCAGTGAGGTCGATGGCTACACCTTC	CASSEVDGYTF
-	TRBV4-1	TRBJ2-5	-	TGCGCCAGCAGCCAAGCGTGGGGCGCGGGGGAGACCCAGTACTTC	CASSQAWGAGETQYF
-	TRBV6-5	TRBJ2-3	TRBD2	TGTGCCAGCAGTCCTCGACTAGCGCGAGATACGCAGTATTTT	CASSPRLARDTQYF
few	TRBV6-1	TRBJ1-1	TRBD1	TGTGCCAGCAGTTGGACAGGGGTGAACACTGAAGCTTTCTTT	CASSWTGVNTEAFF
-	TRBV14	TRBJ2-3	TRBD2	TGTGCCAGCAGCCAAGTTCCGGGGGGAGCAGATACGCAGTATTTT	CASSQVPGGADTQYF